These 6 T cell receptor beta chains originate from one sample sequenced in a study of CD8+ T cells in alopecia areata. It was cDNA, reverse transcribed from extracted RNA, that served as the sequencing template. This table comes from immunoSEQ multiplex PCR, and its TCRdb copy is limited to in-frame clones, with some not included. Altogether around 80,000 clones are present, just over 50% being singletons, with the ten largest covering just over 5.5%. The sample comprised NKG2D-high CD8+ T cells sorted from blood. The receptors stem from a human donor with alopecia areata.

This clone was observed a handful of times. The genes are TRBV23-1 and TRBJ1-3; TRBD1 might be the D (5 bases). TRBV23-1 carries the ORF label, with uncertain function. V lost 3 bases, J lost 8 bases, and 11 bases lay in between. CDR3 length equals 13 residues. The chain's CDR3 is CASSHPRADTIYF. CDR3 nucleotide sequence: TGCGCCAGCAGTCATCCCAGGGCAGACACCATATATTTT.

The chain is built from TRBV29-1 and TRBJ2-3; D gene unclear. Germline CDR1 and CDR2: SQVTM and ANQGSEA. The CDR3 loop spans 14 amino acids. Trimming shortened V by 6 bases and J by 2 bases, and 15 bases separated the two germline ends. Here the CDR3 reads CSVLGSYLTDTQYF. CDR3 coding DNA: TGCAGCGTGCTTGGCTCCTACCTCACAGATACGCAGTATTTT.

The V and J genes are TRBV14 and TRBJ1-2; the D is unclear. Germline V gives CDR1 SGHDN, CDR2 FVKESK. CDR3 length equals 14 residues. The V gene lost 0 bases and the J gene lost 4 bases, with 9 bases spanning the gap. The CDR3 reads CASSQDPRFYGYTF. Written as DNA, the CDR3 is TGTGCCAGCAGCCAAGATCCACGGTTCTATGGCTACACCTTC.

J is TRBJ1-1 and V is TRBV30; D is unresolved. V was shortened by 5 bases and J by 12 bases, with 7 bases between the two germline ends. The CDR3 is 8 amino acids. Germline V gives CDR1 GTSNPN, CDR2 SVGIG (reference sequence). The DNA of the CDR3 is TGTGCCTGGGACTTATCTTTCTTT. As protein: CAWDLSFF.

V gene TRBV29-1 combines with J gene TRBJ2-1, with TRBD2 identical over 7 bases. The CDR3 sequence is 17 residues long. The V gene's germline CDR1 is SQVTM and CDR2 ANQGSEA. The ends lost 1 base at V and 1 base at J; junction bases unmatched: 10. CDR3 DNA sequence: TGCAGCGTTGAAGTTTGGCCTAGCGGCACGTCCTACAATGAGCAGTTCTTC. Protein: CSVEVWPSGTSYNEQFF.

The CDR3 coding sequence is TGTGCCACCGGAACGCCAGGGGACTCCTACGAGCAGTACTTC. Its translation: CATGTPGDSYEQYF. This sequence joins TRBV27 and TRBJ2-7, with D tentatively TRBD1 (6 bases). The CDR3 has 14 residues. V lost 10 bases and J lost 0, with 16 bases in between. Looked up from germline, CDR1 is MNHEY and CDR2 is SMNVEV (reference sequence).